This T cell receptor (beta chain) is from a study of vaccination effects on CD4 cells after COVID-19. Study-level information: Participants were vaccinated with two doses of either the BNT162b2 or mRNA-1273 vaccine. Convalescent patient samples, from a couple of individuals, date to 16 days and one week before vaccination.

V gave up 5 bases and J gave up 2 bases; unmatched junction bases: 12. The CDR3 is 16 amino acids. The germline V gene encodes CDR1 GTSNPN and CDR2 SVGIG (reference sequence). Before sequencing, viral peptide pools were used by the ViraFEST assay to expand antigen-specific CD4+ T cells. Isolation of CD4+ T cells took place after more than 9 days of culture. Between March and December 2020, the person had a SARS-CoV-2 infection that PCR confirmed. An HIV-1 Nef peptide pool was the negative control culture. Assay used: immunoSEQ multiplex PCR; TCRdb lists only in-frame clones, some missing. The table has under 70,000 clones, more than 75% seen once. As for this clone: Antigen unknown.

The chain combines TRBV30 with TRBJ2-7; 10 bases align to TRBD1. This sequence originates from a human donor who had a prior SARS-CoV-2 infection. The sample here was CD4+ T cells from PBMCs cultured with HIV peptides, taken before COVID-19 vaccination. Subset meaning: HIV-1 Nef peptide pool negative control/reference culture. The CDR3 sequence: CAWLNAGTGVTYEQYF. The DNA of the CDR3 is TGTGCCTGGCTTAATGCCGGGACAGGGGTCACCTACGAGCAGTACTTC.